The 17 T cell receptor beta chains presented below share a single source sample, sequenced in a study of CD8+CD57+ T cells in acquired aplastic anemia. Profiles of TCR beta VDJ and CDR3 were generated from a genomic DNA template. One entry per CDR3 protein, called by TCRdb with MiXCR from the reads. The data hold about 220,000 distinct CDR3 sequences, with about 37% observed a single time. The material sequenced was sorted CD4+, CD8+, or CD8+CD57+ T cells (not recorded which) from PBMCs. These receptors came from a human donor in good health, serving as a control.

Worth noting for this clonotype: This likely comes from a read error, as the CDR3 has no conserved phenylalanine or tryptophan at its end. The rearrangement joins TRBV24-1 to TRBJ2-1; the match to TRBD2 covers 12 bases. CDR1 and CDR2 (germline): KGHDR, SFDVKD. V gave up 4 bases and J gave up 9 bases; unmatched junction bases: 6. This CDR3 comprises 15 residues. CDR3 coding DNA: TGTGCCACCAGTGACCGACTAGCGGGAGTTCGTGAGCAGTTCCTC. Its translation is CATSDRLAGVREQFL.

The table lists this clonotype with many counts. The chain links TRBV14 to TRBJ2-1, with D uncertain. CDR3 size: 13 residues. V dropped 0 bases and J dropped 13 bases, with 13 bases sitting between them. Germline loops: CDR1 SGHDN, CDR2 FVKESK. The DNA for the CDR3 is TGTGCCAGCAGCCAAGATCACTTCCACATCCAGTTCTTC. Protein sequence: CASSQDHFHIQFF.

V gene TRBV20-1 combines with J gene TRBJ1-2; 7 positions agree with TRBD1. The V and J ends lost 6 bases and 9 bases, in that order; junction bases with no gene match: 13. Germline-derived CDR1 and CDR2 are DFQATT and SNEGSKA (reference sequence). The CDR3 sequence is 13 residues long. This chain's CDR3 is CSARTQGRFSYTF. Written as DNA, the CDR3 is TGCAGTGCCAGAACACAGGGGCGATTTAGCTACACCTTC.

For this clonotype: A much bigger clone sits one base away, suggesting this may be a read error. The chain has TRBV5-6 and TRBJ2-7, with 8 positions matching TRBD1. Trimming removed 0 bases from V and 5 bases from J; junction bases left unmatched: 7. This CDR3 spans 15 amino acids. Per the germline V gene, CDR1 is SGHDT and CDR2 is YYEEEE. The CDR3 sequence: CASSLVGQVVHEQYF. The CDR3 nucleotides read TGTGCCAGCAGCTTGGTGGGACAGGTGGTCCACGAGCAGTACTTC. Full variable domain (rest looked up from reference TRBV5-6 and TRBJ2-7): DAGVTQSPTHLIKTRGQQVTLRCSPKSGHDTVSWYQQALGQGPQFIFQYYEEEERQRGNFPDRFSGHQFPNYSSELNVNALLLGDSALYLCASSLVGQVVHEQYFGPGTRLTVT.

This clonotype was counted between two and nine times. The V call is TRBV11-3, the J call TRBJ2-1; TRBD1 is a possible D gene (6 bases). The V gene lost 0 bases and the J gene lost 11 bases, with 8 bases spanning the gap. The CDR3 has 12 residues. Looked up from germline, CDR1 is SGHNT and CDR2 is YENEEA. CDR3 DNA sequence: TGTGCCAGCAGCTTAGACTGGGGGCAGCAGTTCTTC. Protein product: CASSLDWGQQFF.

Note on this clonotype: A much larger clone differs by one base, so this may be a read error. The V gene is TRBV7-9, the J gene TRBJ1-2; D remains unclear. Trimming pared 4 bases from V and 4 bases from J, leaving 16 bases between. CDR1 is SEHNR, CDR2 FQNEAQ, per germline (reference sequence). CDR3 length equals 15 residues. CDR3 in amino acids: CASSSVRLTPYGYTF. CDR3 sequence (DNA): TGTGCCAGCAGCTCCGTCCGACTGACACCCTATGGCTACACCTTC.

This chain links TRBV5-5 with TRBJ2-7; 9 nucleotides agree with TRBD1. CDR1 SGHKS and CDR2 YYEKEE come from the germline V gene (reference sequence). V shed 7 bases, J shed 4 bases, and the junction held 12 bases outside the gene matches. The CDR3 contains 15 residues. The CDR3 DNA sequence: TGTGCCAGCGGCCAAACAGGGGGCCGAGGGTACGAGCAGTACTTC. Translation: CASGQTGGRGYEQYF. Looking up the rest from reference TRBV5-5 and TRBJ2-7 gives the full variable domain: DAGVTQSPTHLIKTRGQQVTLRCSPISGHKSVSWYQQVLGQGPQFIFQYYEKEERGRGNFPDRFSARQFPNYSSELNVNALLLGDSALYLCASGQTGGRGYEQYFGPGTRLTVT.

This clonotype was seen repeatedly, ten times or more. The chain couples TRBV25-1 to TRBJ1-1, with TRBD1 identical over 8 bases. This CDR3 has 15 amino acids. The junction had 3 bases not matched to a gene; V was cut back by 2 bases and J by 1 base. CDR1 is MGHDK, CDR2 SYGVNS, per germline. The chain's CDR3 is CASSELDRGNTEAFF. CDR3 nucleotide sequence: TGTGCCAGCAGTGAACTAGACAGGGGGAACACTGAAGCTTTCTTT.

The chain is built from TRBV29-1 and TRBJ2-5; the D gene is possibly TRBD2 (6 bases). V was clipped by 6 bases and J by 5 bases, with 19 bases between them. Germline CDR1 is SQVTM and CDR2 is ANQGSEA. CDR3 length: 14 residues. The CDR3 DNA follows: TGCAGCGTATATACCGGGGGAGGTGGGGAGACCCAGTACTTC. Translated, it gives CSVYTGGGGETQYF.

At least ten counts were recorded for this clonotype. The gene calls are TRBV19 and TRBJ2-5; 7 nucleotides match TRBD2. V gave up 6 bases and J gave up 3 bases; unmatched junction bases: 4. Germline CDR1 reads LNHDA; CDR2 reads SQIVND (reference sequence). There are 13 residues in the CDR3. The CDR3 sequence is CASRARGEETQYF. The CDR3 DNA reads TGTGCCAGTAGAGCACGGGGGGAAGAGACCCAGTACTTC.

This clonotype was observed at least ten times. The genes are TRBV10-3 and TRBJ2-1, with unresolved D. Between the trimmed V and J ends, which lost 7 bases and 8 bases, there was a span of 15 bases. The CDR3 extends over 13 amino acids. CDR1 is ENHRY and CDR2 is SYGVKD in the germline V gene. CDR3: CAITNTNPDEQFF. CDR3 in DNA: TGTGCCATCACTAACACCAATCCGGATGAGCAGTTCTTC.

This chain links TRBV20-1 with TRBJ1-6; TRBD1 agrees at 7 bases. This CDR3 region has 12 residues. The junction had 7 bases not matched to a gene; V was cut back by 7 bases and J by 10 bases. CDR1 DFQATT and CDR2 SNEGSKA come from the germline V gene (reference sequence). The CDR3 is CSVGQGGSPLHF. The CDR3 nucleotides read TGCAGTGTGGGGCAGGGGGGATCACCCCTCCACTTT.

This clonotype was seen a handful of times. This chain uses TRBV18 with TRBJ2-7, with 10 bases matching TRBD2. V shed 3 bases, J shed 2 bases, and the junction held 1 base outside the gene matches. The germline V gene encodes CDR1 KGHSH and CDR2 LQKENI. CDR3 length equals 14 residues. CDR3 sequence reads: CASSPSGGPYEQYF. For the CDR3, the DNA is TGTGCCAGCTCACCTAGCGGGGGGCCCTACGAGCAGTACTTC.

The V and J genes are TRBV11-1 and TRBJ2-7; 8 positions agree with TRBD1. This CDR3 contains 15 residues. V lost 4 bases and J lost 2; bases outside the gene matches: 7. Germline V gene data show CDR1 as SGHAT and CDR2 as FQDESV (reference sequence). CDR3 residues: CASSSKGQGTYEQYF. CDR3 coding DNA: TGTGCCAGCAGCTCGAAAGGACAGGGAACCTACGAGCAGTACTTC.

This clonotype was recorded many times. V usage is TRBV24-1 and J usage is TRBJ2-2, with 7 nucleotides matching TRBD2. The length of the CDR3 is 15 residues. With 3 bases clipped from V and 6 bases from J, the junction kept 6 bases outside the gene matches. Per the germline V gene, CDR1 is KGHDR and CDR2 is SFDVKD. The CDR3 DNA reads TGTGCCACCAGTGATACTCGACTAGCAGCCGGGGAGCTGTTTTTT. It yields the protein CATSDTRLAAGELFF.

V is TRBV7-9 and J is TRBJ1-2; the match to TRBD1 covers 9 bases. V shed 6 bases and J 7 bases; nucleotides not matched to a gene: 9. Germline V CDR1 and CDR2: SEHNR, FQNEAQ (reference sequence). The CDR3 is 14 amino acids. CDR3 sequence (DNA): TGTGCCAGCAGGGGGCGTACAGGGGGCACTGGCTACACCTTC. This gives the protein CASRGRTGGTGYTF.

This clonotype showed up many times. The V and J genes are TRBV9 and TRBJ2-3; 7 bases are shared with TRBD2. CDR3 size: 14 residues. The germline V gene encodes CDR1 SGDLS and CDR2 YYNGEE. V lost 5 bases, J lost 3 bases, and 6 bases stayed unmatched. CDR3 in amino acids: CASSKRTSTDTQYF. CDR3 nucleotide sequence: TGTGCCAGCAGTAAGAGGACTAGTACAGATACGCAGTATTTT.